A selection of T cell receptor beta chains follows, all from one sample in a study of blood T cell repertoires in COVID-19. Sequencing used immunoSEQ multiplex PCR; TCRdb keeps in-frame clones, though not all of them. The table has 300,000 or so clones, around 84% seen once. The sample taken for sequencing was PBMCs or T cells enriched from blood (not recorded which). The receptors here all came from a woman between 18 and 29 years old who had recovered from COVID-19. The CDR3 runs from the conserved cysteine through the conserved F or W. Each record gives: clone size, V gene, J gene, D gene, CDR3 protein, CDR3 DNA. D genes are given only for firm matches. For some rows the clone size is stated as once, few or many, or as a class when expanded; others skip it.

.,TRBV2,TRBJ1-1,.,CASSDLRAGRTNTEAFF,TGTGCCAGCAGTGACCTCAGGGCAGGGAGGACGAACACTGAAGCTTTCTTT
.,TRBV18,TRBJ1-2,TRBD1,CASSPLQQGEGYTF,TGTGCCAGCTCACCACTCCAACAGGGGGAAGGCTACACCTTC
.,TRBV28,TRBJ1-1,TRBD1,CASSSGDRANTEAFF,TGTGCCAGCAGTAGCGGGGACAGGGCGAACACTGAAGCTTTCTTT
.,TRBV10-3,TRBJ2-1,.,CAVGGGLYNEQFF,TGTGCCGTCGGTGGCGGATTGTACAATGAGCAGTTCTTC
.,TRBV11-2,TRBJ1-4,.,CASSPTYPTDEKLFF,TGTGCCAGCAGCCCTACCTACCCGACTGATGAAAAACTGTTTTTT
.,TRBV4-1,TRBJ1-3,.,CASSQPFRNTIYF,TGCGCCAGCAGCCAACCGTTTCGAAACACCATATATTTT
.,TRBV5-1,TRBJ2-3,TRBD2,CASSLLAGGTDTQYF,TGCGCCAGCAGCTTGCTAGCGGGGGGCACAGATACGCAGTATTTT
once,TRBV11-2,TRBJ2-2,.,CASSPPGANTGELFF,TGTGCCAGCAGCCCTCCAGGGGCCAACACCGGGGAGCTGTTTTTT
.,TRBV12-3/TRBV12-4,TRBJ1-2,.,CASREGLYGYTF,TGTGCCAGCAGGGAGGGACTCTATGGCTACACCTTC
.,TRBV7-3,TRBJ2-1,.,CASSLGLVPNEQFF,TGTGCCAGCAGCTTAGGGCTGGTACCTAATGAGCAGTTCTTC
.,TRBV3-1/TRBV3-2,TRBJ1-2,.,CASSQGGGYTF,TGTGCCAGCAGCCAAGGGGGCGGCTACACCTTC
.,TRBV19,TRBJ1-1,TRBD1,CASSIDLVVRQGMNTEAFF,TGTGCCAGTAGTATAGATCTCGTTGTAAGACAGGGAATGAACACTGAAGCTTTCTTT
once,TRBV18,TRBJ1-4,TRBD1,CASSPRQGENEKLFF,TGTGCCAGCTCACCAAGACAGGGGGAAAATGAAAAACTGTTTTTT
.,TRBV28,TRBJ1-2,.,CASSLFGGTHGYTF,TGTGCCAGCAGTTTATTCGGGGGAACTCATGGCTACACCTTC
.,TRBV6-2/TRBV6-3,TRBJ2-2,TRBD1,CASSYEKGQDTGELFF,TGTGCCAGCAGTTACGAAAAGGGACAGGACACCGGGGAGCTGTTTTTT
.,TRBV10-2,TRBJ1-2,TRBD1,CASSEFRGNGYTF,TGCGCCAGCAGTGAGTTCAGGGGGAATGGCTACACCTTC
.,TRBV7-6,TRBJ2-7,.,CASSLDRENEQYF,TGTGCCAGCAGCTTAGACCGGGAGAACGAGCAGTACTTC
.,TRBV6-5,TRBJ1-1,TRBD1,CASRPGQPNTEAFF,TGTGCCAGCAGGCCGGGACAGCCGAACACTGAAGCTTTCTTT
.,TRBV24-1,TRBJ2-7,TRBD2,CATSDFGLAGTYEQYF,TGTGCCACCAGTGACTTTGGACTAGCGGGGACCTACGAGCAGTACTTC
.,TRBV6-1,TRBJ2-2,TRBD2,CASSEALVAGDTGELFF,TGTGCCAGCAGTGAAGCGCTGGTAGCGGGGGACACCGGGGAGCTGTTTTTT
.,TRBV12-5,TRBJ2-2,.,CASGFFRASTGELFF,TGTGCTAGTGGTTTCTTCAGGGCCAGCACCGGGGAGCTGTTTTTT
.,TRBV6-5,TRBJ1-1,.,CASRSGEGMNTEAFF,TGTGCCAGCCGAAGCGGGGAGGGGATGAACACTGAAGCTTTCTTT
.,TRBV27,TRBJ2-7,.,CASSLNRPDRAYEQYF,TGTGCCAGCAGTTTAAATCGGCCCGATCGGGCCTACGAGCAGTACTTC
once,TRBV7-2,TRBJ2-1,TRBD2,CASTELAGDYNEQFF,TGTGCCAGCACCGAACTAGCGGGGGATTACAATGAGCAGTTCTTC
once,TRBV12-3/TRBV12-4,TRBJ1-2,TRBD1,CASVGQGSYGYTF,TGTGCCAGCGTCGGACAGGGAAGCTATGGCTACACCTTC
.,TRBV11-3,TRBJ2-3,.,CASSLDPTSTDTQYF,TGTGCCAGCAGCTTAGATCCTACCAGCACAGATACGCAGTATTTT
.,TRBV13,TRBJ2-1,.,CASSPGLRIVEQFF,TGTGCCAGCAGCCCGGGACTCCGGATCGTCGAGCAGTTCTTC
once,TRBV7-3,TRBJ2-7,.,CASSLSPSVGEQYF,TGTGCCAGCAGCTTATCCCCTAGCGTTGGCGAGCAGTACTTC
.,TRBV3-1/TRBV3-2,TRBJ2-2,.,CASSRLGVTGELFF,TGTGCCAGCAGCCGGCTCGGGGTCACCGGGGAGCTGTTTTTT
.,TRBV5-5,TRBJ1-1,TRBD1,CASSWITGAGTEAFF,TGTGCCAGCAGCTGGATTACAGGGGCGGGCACTGAAGCTTTCTTT
few,TRBV19,TRBJ2-2,.,CASSIAGVTTGELFF,TGTGCCAGTAGTATAGCCGGGGTTACCACCGGGGAGCTGTTTTTT
.,TRBV7-9,TRBJ1-1,TRBD1,CASIPTPGQLNTEAFF,TGTGCCAGCATCCCTACCCCGGGACAGCTGAACACTGAAGCTTTCTTT
.,TRBV21-1,TRBJ1-2,.,CASSKRGGQGSNYGYTF,TGTGCCAGCAGCAAAAGGGGAGGACAGGGCTCTAACTATGGCTACACCTTC
.,TRBV30,TRBJ1-1,.,CAWSVQGSTEAFF,TGTGCCTGGAGTGTACAGGGAAGCACTGAAGCTTTCTTT
.,TRBV18,TRBJ2-7,.,CASSPGDNYYEQYF,TGTGCCAGCTCACCAGGCGACAATTACTACGAGCAGTACTTC
.,TRBV10-3,TRBJ1-4,.,CAISRSAGAEEKLFF,TGTGCCATCAGTCGTTCCGCAGGGGCCGAAGAAAAACTGTTTTTT